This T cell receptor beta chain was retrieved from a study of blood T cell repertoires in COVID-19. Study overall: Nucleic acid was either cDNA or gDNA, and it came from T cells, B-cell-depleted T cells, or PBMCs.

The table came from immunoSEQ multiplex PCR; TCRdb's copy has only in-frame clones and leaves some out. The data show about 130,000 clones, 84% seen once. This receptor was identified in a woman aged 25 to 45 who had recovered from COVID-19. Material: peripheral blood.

This CDR3 is CSVEEPRGGRDPNEQFF. DNA for the CDR3: TGCAGCGTTGAAGAGCCGCGTGGCGGGAGGGATCCCAATGAGCAGTTCTTC. The gene calls are TRBV29-1 and TRBJ2-1, with 9 nucleotides matching TRBD2. This CDR3 spans 17 amino acids. J lost 6 bases, V lost 0 bases, and 12 bases had no gene match. CDR1 and CDR2 from the germline V gene are SQVTM and ANQGSEA.